A selection of T cell receptor beta chains follows, all from one sample in a study of shared clonotypes between healthy human individuals. Using immunoSEQ multiplex PCR, the repertoire was profiled, and TCRdb retains in-frame clones only, with some absent. The sample has some 500,000 clones; about 96% are singletons. Sequenced material: naive CD4+ T cells sorted from blood. All receptors come from a woman younger than 45 in good health. CDR3s include the opening cysteine and the closing phenylalanine or tryptophan. D genes are given only for firm matches. The listing skips clone size in some rows; elsewhere it reads once, few, many or a size class.

clone_size: NA; d_call: NA; j_call: TRBJ2-4; v_call: TRBV5-1; cdr3_aa: CASSLLGHLRVDIQYF; cdr3_nt: TGCGCCAGCAGCTTGCTCGGACATCTTCGCGTTGACATTCAGTACTTC
clone_size: NA; d_call: NA; j_call: TRBJ2-7; v_call: TRBV11-2; cdr3_aa: CASSLSQVITYEQYF; cdr3_nt: TGTGCCAGCAGCTTATCACAGGTAATCACCTACGAGCAGTACTTC
clone_size: NA; d_call: NA; j_call: TRBJ2-7; v_call: TRBV6-1; cdr3_aa: CASSEAQGGPYEQYF; cdr3_nt: TGTGCCAGCAGTGAAGCGCAAGGCGGCCCCTACGAGCAGTACTTC
clone_size: NA; d_call: TRBD1; j_call: TRBJ2-7; v_call: TRBV6-5; cdr3_aa: CASSGQVRAYEQYF; cdr3_nt: TGTGCCAGCAGTGGACAGGTCAGAGCCTACGAGCAGTACTTC
clone_size: NA; d_call: NA; j_call: TRBJ1-2; v_call: TRBV9; cdr3_aa: CASSVGQSYGYTF; cdr3_nt: TGTGCCAGCAGCGTGGGGCAAAGCTATGGCTACACCTTC
clone_size: NA; d_call: TRBD1; j_call: TRBJ2-1; v_call: TRBV15; cdr3_aa: CATSRTTGGEQFF; cdr3_nt: TGTGCCACCAGCAGAACTACAGGGGGCGAGCAGTTCTTC
clone_size: few; d_call: NA; j_call: TRBJ2-2; v_call: TRBV9; cdr3_aa: CASSERRENTGELFF; cdr3_nt: TGTGCCAGCAGCGAGCGGAGGGAGAACACCGGGGAGCTGTTTTTT
clone_size: NA; d_call: NA; j_call: TRBJ2-1; v_call: TRBV12-5; cdr3_aa: CASGKGYREQFF; cdr3_nt: TGTGCTAGTGGTAAGGGGTATCGGGAGCAGTTCTTC
clone_size: NA; d_call: NA; j_call: TRBJ2-2; v_call: TRBV9; cdr3_aa: CASSQSGTGELFF; cdr3_nt: TGTGCCAGCAGCCAGAGTGGGACCGGGGAGCTGTTTTTT
clone_size: NA; d_call: NA; j_call: TRBJ2-1; v_call: TRBV28; cdr3_aa: CASRDGLLRFF; cdr3_nt: TGTGCCAGCAGAGATGGCCTATTGCGGTTCTTC
clone_size: NA; d_call: NA; j_call: TRBJ2-3; v_call: TRBV11-2; cdr3_aa: CASSFSAADTQYF; cdr3_nt: TGTGCCAGCAGCTTTAGCGCCGCAGATACGCAGTATTTT
clone_size: NA; d_call: TRBD2; j_call: TRBJ2-7; v_call: TRBV5-1; cdr3_aa: CASSSGLRSYEQYF; cdr3_nt: TGCGCCAGCAGCTCGGGACTAAGATCCTACGAGCAGTACTTC
clone_size: NA; d_call: NA; j_call: TRBJ2-1; v_call: TRBV29-1; cdr3_aa: CSARGTLGNEQFF; cdr3_nt: TGCAGCGCCCGCGGGACTCTTGGTAATGAGCAGTTCTTC
clone_size: NA; d_call: TRBD2; j_call: TRBJ2-3; v_call: TRBV30; cdr3_aa: CAWSRLATDTQYF; cdr3_nt: TGTGCCTGGAGTCGACTAGCAACAGATACGCAGTATTTT
clone_size: NA; d_call: TRBD2; j_call: TRBJ2-7; v_call: TRBV7-9; cdr3_aa: CASSGGLAGAYEQYF; cdr3_nt: TGTGCCAGCAGCGGGGGACTAGCGGGAGCCTACGAGCAGTACTTC
clone_size: NA; d_call: NA; j_call: TRBJ2-1; v_call: TRBV5-1; cdr3_aa: CASSRPAAYNEQFF; cdr3_nt: TGCGCCAGCAGCAGGCCCGCCGCTTACAATGAGCAGTTCTTC
clone_size: NA; d_call: TRBD1; j_call: TRBJ1-2; v_call: TRBV2; cdr3_aa: CASSRTGDYGYTF; cdr3_nt: TGTGCCAGCAGTCGCACAGGGGACTATGGCTACACCTTC
clone_size: NA; d_call: NA; j_call: TRBJ2-3; v_call: TRBV6-1; cdr3_aa: CASSRYGTTDTQYF; cdr3_nt: TGTGCCAGCAGTAGATACGGGACCACAGATACGCAGTATTTT
clone_size: NA; d_call: NA; j_call: TRBJ2-5; v_call: TRBV2; cdr3_aa: CASSRGWEQYF; cdr3_nt: TGTGCCAGCAGCCGTGGTTGGGAGCAGTACTTC
clone_size: NA; d_call: TRBD2; j_call: TRBJ2-7; v_call: TRBV5-5; cdr3_aa: CASSSGLAGGYEQYF; cdr3_nt: TGTGCCAGCAGCTCGGGACTAGCGGGAGGGTACGAGCAGTACTTC
clone_size: NA; d_call: TRBD2; j_call: TRBJ2-7; v_call: TRBV19; cdr3_aa: CASTLGLAVGEQYF; cdr3_nt: TGTGCCAGTACCCTGGGACTAGCGGTCGGGGAGCAGTACTTC
clone_size: NA; d_call: NA; j_call: TRBJ1-4; v_call: TRBV25-1; cdr3_aa: CASSTQGLQGEKLFF; cdr3_nt: TGTGCCAGCAGTACCCAGGGATTACAGGGTGAAAAACTGTTTTTT
clone_size: NA; d_call: NA; j_call: TRBJ1-2; v_call: TRBV28; cdr3_aa: CASTMGYGYTF; cdr3_nt: TGTGCCAGCACCATGGGCTATGGCTACACCTTC
clone_size: NA; d_call: TRBD1; j_call: TRBJ2-7; v_call: TRBV11-3; cdr3_aa: CASSLEQGVYEQYF; cdr3_nt: TGTGCCAGCAGCTTAGAACAGGGGGTCTACGAGCAGTACTTC
clone_size: NA; d_call: NA; j_call: TRBJ2-7; v_call: TRBV28; cdr3_aa: CASRLADPYEQYF; cdr3_nt: TGTGCCAGCAGATTAGCGGACCCCTACGAGCAGTACTTC
clone_size: once; d_call: NA; j_call: TRBJ1-1; v_call: TRBV2; cdr3_aa: CASRIQGTTAEAFF; cdr3_nt: TGTGCCAGCAGAATACAGGGAACTACCGCTGAAGCTTTCTTT
clone_size: NA; d_call: NA; j_call: TRBJ2-1; v_call: TRBV5-1; cdr3_aa: CASSFRDPPNEQFF; cdr3_nt: TGCGCCAGCAGCTTCCGGGACCCACCCAATGAGCAGTTCTTC
clone_size: NA; d_call: NA; j_call: TRBJ2-7; v_call: TRBV7-9; cdr3_aa: CASNSDGGSYEQYF; cdr3_nt: TGTGCCAGCAACTCGGACGGAGGATCCTACGAGCAGTACTTC
clone_size: NA; d_call: NA; j_call: TRBJ2-3; v_call: TRBV20-1; cdr3_aa: CSAEQADTQYF; cdr3_nt: TGCAGTGCAGAACAGGCAGATACGCAGTATTTT
clone_size: NA; d_call: NA; j_call: TRBJ1-1; v_call: TRBV29-1; cdr3_aa: CSVDRQVAEAFF; cdr3_nt: TGCAGCGTTGACCGACAGGTAGCTGAAGCTTTCTTT
clone_size: NA; d_call: NA; j_call: TRBJ2-7; v_call: TRBV28; cdr3_aa: CASSLSAGGPYEQYF; cdr3_nt: TGTGCCAGCAGTTTATCGGCAGGGGGGCCCTACGAGCAGTACTTC
clone_size: NA; d_call: NA; j_call: TRBJ2-3; v_call: TRBV28; cdr3_aa: CASRPGGRTDTQYF; cdr3_nt: TGTGCCAGCAGACCCGGGGGCCGGACAGATACGCAGTATTTT
clone_size: NA; d_call: NA; j_call: TRBJ2-2; v_call: TRBV21-1; cdr3_aa: CASSKTDFNTGELFF; cdr3_nt: TGTGCCAGCAGCAAGACAGATTTTAACACCGGGGAGCTGTTTTTT
clone_size: NA; d_call: NA; j_call: TRBJ2-7; v_call: TRBV27; cdr3_aa: CASKGPSYEQYF; cdr3_nt: TGTGCCAGCAAGGGGCCTTCCTACGAGCAGTACTTC
clone_size: NA; d_call: TRBD2; j_call: TRBJ2-5; v_call: TRBV28; cdr3_aa: CASSLYSSGGETQYF; cdr3_nt: TGTGCCAGCAGTTTATATTCTAGCGGGGGGGAGACCCAGTACTTC
clone_size: NA; d_call: NA; j_call: TRBJ2-2; v_call: TRBV6-4; cdr3_aa: CASSVTGANTGELFF; cdr3_nt: TGTGCCAGCAGTGTGACCGGCGCGAACACCGGGGAGCTGTTTTTT
clone_size: NA; d_call: NA; j_call: TRBJ2-1; v_call: TRBV2; cdr3_aa: CASRGEAYNEQFF; cdr3_nt: TGTGCCAGCAGGGGGGAGGCTTACAATGAGCAGTTCTTC
clone_size: once; d_call: NA; j_call: TRBJ2-3; v_call: TRBV5-1; cdr3_aa: CASSTNTDTQYF; cdr3_nt: TGCGCCAGCAGCACTAACACAGATACGCAGTATTTT
clone_size: NA; d_call: TRBD2; j_call: TRBJ2-2; v_call: TRBV4-1; cdr3_aa: CASSQDQGLAGTTGELFF; cdr3_nt: TGCGCCAGCAGCCAAGATCAGGGACTAGCGGGAACAACCGGGGAGCTGTTTTTT
clone_size: NA; d_call: NA; j_call: TRBJ2-1; v_call: TRBV11-2; cdr3_aa: CASSHGGQYNEQFF; cdr3_nt: TGTGCCAGCAGCCATGGAGGACAATACAATGAGCAGTTCTTC
clone_size: NA; d_call: NA; j_call: TRBJ2-2; v_call: TRBV6-5; cdr3_aa: CASSPRSRATGELFF; cdr3_nt: TGTGCCAGCAGTCCGCGATCAAGGGCGACCGGGGAGCTGTTTTTT
clone_size: NA; d_call: NA; j_call: TRBJ1-5; v_call: TRBV28; cdr3_aa: CASGWGAGPGGPQHF; cdr3_nt: TGTGCCAGCGGTTGGGGTGCCGGCCCAGGCGGGCCCCAGCATTTT
clone_size: NA; d_call: TRBD1; j_call: TRBJ1-2; v_call: TRBV29-1; cdr3_aa: CSVEAGQGYGYTF; cdr3_nt: TGCAGCGTTGAAGCGGGACAGGGGTATGGCTACACCTTC
clone_size: NA; d_call: NA; j_call: TRBJ2-7; v_call: TRBV27; cdr3_aa: CASSLKDRFYEQYF; cdr3_nt: TGTGCCAGCAGTTTAAAAGACAGATTCTACGAGCAGTACTTC
clone_size: NA; d_call: NA; j_call: TRBJ1-2; v_call: TRBV18; cdr3_aa: CASSRSGTADYGYTF; cdr3_nt: TGTGCCAGCTCACGATCCGGGACGGCGGACTATGGCTACACCTTC
clone_size: NA; d_call: TRBD2; j_call: TRBJ2-1; v_call: TRBV10-3; cdr3_aa: CATTIAGSDNEQFF; cdr3_nt: TGTGCCACGACGATAGCGGGAAGTGACAATGAGCAGTTCTTC
clone_size: NA; d_call: TRBD2; j_call: TRBJ2-2; v_call: TRBV9; cdr3_aa: CASSKGLAGGKNTGELFF; cdr3_nt: TGTGCCAGCAGCAAGGGACTAGCGGGAGGGAAGAACACCGGGGAGCTGTTTTTT
clone_size: NA; d_call: TRBD2; j_call: TRBJ2-6; v_call: TRBV5-6; cdr3_aa: CASNPWAGLAGSGANVLTF; cdr3_nt: TGTGCCAGCAACCCCTGGGCTGGCCTAGCGGGATCCGGGGCCAACGTCCTGACTTTC
clone_size: NA; d_call: TRBD1; j_call: TRBJ2-7; v_call: TRBV7-9; cdr3_aa: CASSTPGTGFGQYF; cdr3_nt: TGTGCCAGCAGCACCCCCGGGACAGGGTTCGGGCAGTACTTC
clone_size: once; d_call: TRBD1; j_call: TRBJ2-7; v_call: TRBV19; cdr3_aa: CASSIGTVHEQYF; cdr3_nt: TGTGCCAGTAGTATCGGGACAGTCCACGAGCAGTACTTC
clone_size: NA; d_call: TRBD1; j_call: TRBJ1-5; v_call: TRBV28; cdr3_aa: CASSLGKPGQGIQPQHF; cdr3_nt: TGTGCCAGCAGTTTGGGAAAACCGGGACAGGGAATCCAGCCCCAGCATTTT
clone_size: NA; d_call: NA; j_call: TRBJ2-7; v_call: TRBV30; cdr3_aa: CAWSVGYWGEAYEQYF; cdr3_nt: TGTGCCTGGAGTGTAGGGTATTGGGGGGAGGCGTACGAGCAGTACTTC
clone_size: NA; d_call: NA; j_call: TRBJ2-1; v_call: TRBV25-1; cdr3_aa: CASSDGAGADEQFF; cdr3_nt: TGTGCCAGCAGTGATGGGGCAGGGGCTGATGAGCAGTTCTTC
clone_size: NA; d_call: NA; j_call: TRBJ2-7; v_call: TRBV19; cdr3_aa: CASNDGFSSYEQYF; cdr3_nt: TGTGCCAGTAATGACGGGTTTTCCAGCTACGAGCAGTACTTC
clone_size: NA; d_call: TRBD1; j_call: TRBJ2-7; v_call: TRBV5-4; cdr3_aa: CASSSGQGVSYEQYF; cdr3_nt: TGTGCCAGCAGCTCTGGACAGGGGGTTTCCTACGAGCAGTACTTC
clone_size: NA; d_call: NA; j_call: TRBJ1-4; v_call: TRBV5-1; cdr3_aa: CASSLAGRGPAATNEKLFF; cdr3_nt: TGCGCCAGCAGCTTGGCCGGGAGGGGACCTGCCGCAACTAATGAAAAACTGTTTTTT